Each of the 29 T cell receptor beta chains below was sequenced from the same sample in a study of T-cell reconstitution after alpha-beta-depleted transplantation in children. Molecular barcoding with unique molecular identifiers was used for the TCRbeta library. MiXCR was run by TCRdb on the PCR reads, yielding one entry per CDR3 protein. Among around 700,000 distinct CDR3 sequences, around 13% were seen once, and the ten largest hold 0.79%. The specimen comprised PBMCs, sampled before TCRalphabeta/CD19-depleted stem cell transplant. These receptors originate from a girl aged 2 to 10 with congenital amegakaryocytic thrombocytopenia, due to receive a stem cell transplant.

In its sample, this clonotype was seen many times. The chain uses TRBV10-3 and TRBJ1-1; 7 nucleotides line up with TRBD1. V shed 4 bases, J shed 3 bases, and the junction held 2 bases outside the gene matches. Germline lookup yields CDR1 ENHRY and CDR2 SYGVKD. This CDR3 has 13 residues. The CDR3 DNA sequence: TGTGCCATCAGTGCCGACAGGGACACTGAAGCTTTCTTT. This gives the protein CAISADRDTEAFF.

This clonotype was seen many times. The genes are TRBV19 and TRBJ1-1; D is undetermined. Trimming took 7 bases from V and 2 from J, leaving 11 bases between them. This CDR3 contains 13 residues. Germline V gene data show CDR1 as LNHDA and CDR2 as SQIVND (reference sequence). The CDR3, as DNA: TGTGCCAGTATCCGAGGTATCAACACTGAAGCTTTCTTT. Protein sequence: CASIRGINTEAFF.

This clonotype appeared many times. The chain uses TRBV20-1 and TRBJ2-3, with 10 bases aligning to TRBD2. The germline V gene encodes CDR1 DFQATT and CDR2 SNEGSKA (reference sequence). The CDR3 runs to 13 residues. J lost 3 bases, V lost 7 bases, and 4 bases had no gene match. The CDR3 sequence is CSEAGGPTDTQYF. CDR3 DNA sequence: TGCAGTGAAGCGGGAGGGCCGACAGATACGCAGTATTTT.

Ten or more counts support this clonotype. The chain recombines TRBV7-8 with TRBJ1-1, with TRBD1 matching over 7 bases. This CDR3 comprises 14 residues. Germline-derived CDR1 and CDR2 are SGHVS and FQNEAQ. J was trimmed by 1 base and V by 5 bases; bases with no gene match: 4. CDR3 coding DNA: TGTGCCAGCAGCCAAAGGACAGGGAACACTGAAGCTTTCTTT. Its protein is CASSQRTGNTEAFF.

This clonotype was detected ten times or more. The genes are TRBV21-1 and TRBJ1-4. TRBV21-1 is termed a pseudogene. The CDR3 loop spans 11 amino acids. The CDR3 here is CASSTQEKLFF. As DNA, the CDR3 is TGTGCCAGCAGCACACAGGAAAAACTGTTTTTT.

V usage is TRBV7-9 and J usage is TRBJ2-3, with 8 bases aligning to TRBD2. Germline loops: CDR1 SEHNR, CDR2 FQNEAQ (reference sequence). This CDR3 is built from 14 residues. The J segment lost 8 bases and the V segment lost 3 bases, leaving 7 bases of the junction unmatched. CDR3 protein: CASSLAGGGSTQYF. Here the CDR3 DNA reads TGTGCCAGCAGCTTGGCGGGAGGAGGGAGTACGCAGTATTTT.

The chain carries TRBV11-2 and TRBJ2-7; 9 bases agree with TRBD1. The CDR3 extends over 14 amino acids. Germline loops: CDR1 SGHAT, CDR2 FQNNGV. Trimming took 5 bases from V and 7 from J; bases not matched to a gene: 9. The CDR3 DNA reads TGTGCCAGCAGCCGGGACAGGGTAATGCCGGAGCAGTACTTC. It yields the protein CASSRDRVMPEQYF.

This clonotype was counted many times. This chain connects TRBV10-2 to TRBJ2-3; tentatively, D is TRBD2 (5 bases). This CDR3 region has 14 residues. Germline CDR1 is WSHSY and CDR2 is SAAADI. V dropped 3 bases and J dropped 6 bases, with 13 bases sitting between them. The CDR3 spells CASSEGGSRDTQYF. CDR3 sequence (DNA): TGCGCCAGCAGTGAAGGTGGGAGTCGTGATACGCAGTATTTT.

This clonotype was seen many times. The genes are TRBV15 and TRBJ2-3; D remains ambiguous. With 3 bases removed from V and 6 bases from J, the gap between germline ends came to 10 bases. Germline V gene data show CDR1 as LNHNV and CDR2 as YYDKDF (reference sequence). CDR3 length: 13 residues. In DNA form, the CDR3 reads TGTGCCACCAGCAGGCCCCCCGGGGATACGCAGTATTTT. As protein: CATSRPPGDTQYF. The full variable domain, completed using reference TRBV15 and TRBJ2-3, is DAMVIQNPRYQVTQFGKPVTLSCSQTLNHNVMYWYQQKSSQAPKLLFHYYDKDFNNEADTPDNFQSRRPNTSFCFLDIRSPGLGDTAMYLCATSRPPGDTQYFGPGTRLTVL.

CDR3 bases: TGCGCCAGCAGCTTGGCCTGGGTTTACTCGACAGCAGAGACCCAGTACTTC. It is translated as CASSLAWVYSTAETQYF. The chain has TRBV5-1 and TRBJ2-5; a possible D gene is TRBD1 (5 bases). The CDR3 extends over 17 amino acids. V was cut by 0 bases and J by 4 bases, with 19 bases left in between. Germline V gene sequence: CDR1 SGHRS, CDR2 YFSETQ.

This clonotype was counted at least ten times. The chain has TRBV5-1 and TRBJ2-3; D is possibly TRBD2 (5 bases). Germline V lookup: CDR1 SGHRS, CDR2 YFSETQ. This CDR3 spans 15 amino acids. V was trimmed by 0 bases and J by 0 bases, leaving 8 bases between them. The CDR3 here is CASSLDGESTDTQYF. DNA of the CDR3: TGCGCCAGCAGCTTGGACGGGGAGAGCACAGATACGCAGTATTTT.

This CDR3 reads CASSKVRERGFNSNQPQHF. Written as DNA, the CDR3 is TGTGCCAGCTCCAAAGTCCGGGAGAGGGGTTTTAATAGCAATCAGCCCCAGCATTTT. This chain links TRBV6-1 with TRBJ1-5; possible D gene TRBD1, 5 bases. The germline V gene has CDR1 MNHNS and CDR2 SASEGT. This CDR3 is built from 19 residues. Trimming took off 8 bases at V and 0 bases at J, with 26 bases between the two ends.

This clonotype was seen repeatedly, ten times or more. The V gene is TRBV29-1, the J gene TRBJ2-3; D gene unclear. V dropped 4 bases and J dropped 2 bases, with 10 bases sitting between them. The CDR3 contains 13 residues. The germline gives CDR1 SQVTM, CDR2 ANQGSEA. The CDR3 DNA is TGCAGCGTTGCAGGCAGATTCACAGATACGCAGTATTTT. Protein: CSVAGRFTDTQYF.

This clonotype showed up many times. The V gene is TRBV7-9, the J gene TRBJ2-4; the match to TRBD1 covers 8 bases. CDR3 length equals 16 residues. V trimming: 5 bases; J trimming: 5 bases; junction bases outside the gene matches: 11. Germline assignment: CDR1 SEHNR and CDR2 FQNEAQ (reference sequence). DNA of the CDR3: TGTGCCAGCAGCCCGCGACTGGACAGGGAAGAAAACATTCAGTACTTC. Translated, it gives CASSPRLDREENIQYF.

For this clonotype: A much larger clone is a single base away; this may be a read error. The chain uses TRBV28 and TRBJ1-3; D call uncertain. In germline, CDR1 is MDHEN, CDR2 SYDVKM. The CDR3 spans 15 residues. The CDR3 protein is CACSFRPRSGNTIYF. The CDR3 bases are TGTGCCTGCAGTTTCAGGCCCCGCTCTGGAAACACCATATATTTT. The variable domain in full, completed from reference TRBV28 and TRBJ1-3, reads DVKVTQSSRYLVKRTGEKVFLECVQDMDHENMFWYRQDPGLGLRLIYFSYDVKMKEKGDIPEGYSVSREKKERFSLILESASTNQTSMYLCACSFRPRSGNTIYFGEGSWLTVV.

The V gene is TRBV28, the J gene TRBJ2-5, with D possibly matching TRBD2 (5 bases). From germline, CDR1 is MDHEN and CDR2 SYDVKM. V was pared by 6 bases and J by 1 base, with 12 bases between. The length of the CDR3 is 14 residues. DNA for the CDR3: TGTGCCAGCAGCCCCCTACTAGGCCAAGAGACCCAGTACTTC. It specifies CASSPLLGQETQYF.

This clonotype was counted at least ten times. This rearrangement joins TRBV12-3 or TRBV12-4 to TRBJ2-3; 13 bases map to TRBD2. The CDR3 is made up of 20 amino acids. Losses at the gene ends were 2 bases for V and 1 base for J; bases not matched to a gene: 12. As DNA, the CDR3 is TGTGCCAGCAGTTTAAGGTCCCTGGGACTAGCGGGAAAAGGCACAGATACGCAGTATTTT. Residues: CASSLRSLGLAGKGTDTQYF.

This clonotype occurred many times. The chain has TRBV27 and TRBJ2-1; the D gene could be TRBD1 or TRBD2 (5 bases each). The V and J ends lost 5 bases and 5 bases respectively, with 22 bases between them. The CDR3 consists of 17 residues. The V gene's germline CDR1 is MNHEY and CDR2 SMNVEV (reference sequence). The CDR3 DNA is TGTGCCAGCAGTATCTCGGGACCCTCGAGAGGGCACAATGAGCAGTTCTTC. It is translated as CASSISGPSRGHNEQFF.

The V and J genes are TRBV9 and TRBJ2-7; D is perhaps TRBD1 or TRBD2 (5 bases each). CDR1 is SGDLS, CDR2 YYNGEE, per germline. The CDR3 has 16 amino acids. Trimming stripped 0 bases from V and 3 bases from J, with 16 bases between. In nucleotides, the CDR3 is TGTGCCAGCAGCGTAGCCCCGGGACCAGGCCTCTACGAGCAGTACTTC. It encodes CASSVAPGPGLYEQYF.

Many counts were recorded for this clonotype. The chain links TRBV7-3 to TRBJ2-3; D gene ambiguous. Between the trimmed V and J ends, which lost 1 base and 0 bases, there was a span of 5 bases. The CDR3 is made up of 14 amino acids. CDR1 is SGHTA, CDR2 FQGTGA, per germline. The DNA of the CDR3 is TGTGCCAGCAGCTTAATCGGGAGCACAGATACGCAGTATTTT. It is translated as CASSLIGSTDTQYF. Filled out from reference TRBV7-3 and TRBJ2-3, the complete variable domain reads GAGVSQTPSNKVTEKGKYVELRCDPISGHTALYWYRQSLGQGPEFLIYFQGTGAADDSGLPNDRFFAVRPEGSVSTLKIQRTERGDSAVYLCASSLIGSTDTQYFGPGTRLTVL.

This chain links TRBV25-1 with TRBJ2-5; a possible D gene is TRBD2 (5 bases). The CDR3 sequence is 13 residues long. Germline V CDR1 and CDR2: MGHDK, SYGVNS. V was pared by 6 bases and J by 3 bases, with 11 bases between. The CDR3 DNA is TGTGCCAGCAGAGCGGAGCCCAAAGAGACCCAGTACTTC. Protein: CASRAEPKETQYF.

This clonotype was found many times. CDR3: CASSLLAGPSDTQYF. Here the CDR3 DNA reads TGTGCCAGCAGTTTGCTAGCGGGACCGTCAGATACGCAGTATTTT. The chain is built from TRBV12-3 or TRBV12-4 and TRBJ2-3, with 9 bases identical to TRBD2. The CDR3 spans 15 residues. V was pared by 3 bases and J by 4 bases, with 5 bases of the junction left unmatched.

This clonotype was seen a handful of times. The chain uses TRBV29-1 and TRBJ2-2, with D perhaps TRBD1 (5 bases). V was clipped by 2 bases and J by 3 bases, with 7 bases between them. This CDR3 spans 13 amino acids. From germline, CDR1 is SQVTM and CDR2 ANQGSEA. CDR3 sequence: CSVEWGDTGELFF. In DNA form, the CDR3 reads TGCAGCGTTGAATGGGGCGACACCGGGGAGCTGTTTTTT.

This clonotype was recorded a few times. V and J are TRBV6-1 and TRBJ2-3; 11 bases agree with TRBD2. V was pared by 6 bases and J by 4 bases, with 9 bases of the junction left unmatched. CDR1 is MNHNS, CDR2 SASEGT, per germline. This CDR3 comprises 16 residues. The CDR3 nucleotides read TGTGCCAGCAGACGCGTCGGGACTAGCGGCCCAGATACGCAGTATTTT. Translating it yields CASRRVGTSGPDTQYF.

This clonotype turned up a few times. The CDR3 bases are TGTGCCATCAGTGAGGGAGCGGGATACCAAGAGACCCAGTACTTC. Its protein product is CAISEGAGYQETQYF. The rearrangement uses TRBV10-3 and TRBJ2-5; 7 nucleotides agree with TRBD2. V gave up 2 bases and J gave up 0 bases; unmatched junction bases: 3. CDR3 size: 15 residues. The germline V gene encodes CDR1 ENHRY and CDR2 SYGVKD.

This clonotype was observed a handful of times. The chain links TRBV5-8 to TRBJ2-2; D may be TRBD1 (5 bases). The CDR3 consists of 15 residues. Trimming left V 4 bases short and J 6 bases short, with 16 bases between. Per the germline V gene, CDR1 is SGHTS and CDR2 is YDEGEE. The chain's CDR3 is CASSEGAGRAGELFF. In DNA, the CDR3 is TGTGCCAGCAGCGAAGGCGCAGGGCGCGCCGGGGAGCTGTTTTTT.

The chain joins TRBV12-3 or TRBV12-4 to TRBJ1-5; no reliable D call. V was trimmed by 3 bases and J by 7 bases, leaving 10 bases between them. This CDR3 contains 13 residues. As DNA, the CDR3 is TGTGCCAGCAGTTTCTGGGTTTTGCAGCCCCAGCATTTT. Translation gives CASSFWVLQPQHF.

This clonotype was counted at least ten times. The rearrangement uses TRBV4-1 and TRBJ2-7; the match to TRBD2 covers 8 bases. CDR3 length: 15 residues. V shed 0 bases, J shed 4 bases, and the junction held 5 bases outside the gene matches. The germline gives CDR1 MGHRA, CDR2 YSYEKL. The CDR3: CASSQEPGGWYEQYF. The CDR3 nucleotides read TGCGCCAGCAGCCAAGAACCGGGAGGGTGGTACGAGCAGTACTTC.

This clonotype was counted a few times. The chain links TRBV7-2 to TRBJ1-1, with D perhaps TRBD1 (5 bases). The CDR3 runs to 17 residues. The V and J ends lost 6 bases and 1 base respectively, with 21 bases between them. Germline CDR1 and CDR2: SGHTA and FQGNSA. Here the CDR3 reads CASSQGTDRPRNTEAFF. The CDR3 bases are TGTGCCAGCAGTCAAGGGACTGACCGACCGAGGAACACTGAAGCTTTCTTT.